The 7 T cell receptor beta chains listed next were all sequenced from one sample in a study of cytomegalovirus exposure and HLA in healthy donors. Amplification used 60 Vbeta primers and 13 Jbeta primers. Generated by immunoSEQ multiplex PCR, the TCRdb table keeps only in-frame clones and is missing some. The sample has approximately 73,000 clones, 60% to 70% seen once. The sample comprised PBMCs. These receptor sequences come from a man aged 25-40 years in good health and CMV-seropositive.

This clone was observed a few times. The chain carries TRBV29-1 and TRBJ2-3; 10 bases line up with TRBD2. Germline values: CDR1 SQVTM, CDR2 ANQGSEA. The V segment lost 3 bases and the J segment 0 bases; nucleotides outside the gene matches: 6. The CDR3 loop spans 16 amino acids. CDR3 DNA: TGCAGCGTTGATGGACTAGCGGATGCTAGCACAGATACGCAGTATTTT. It translates to CSVDGLADASTDTQYF.

This clone was seen a few times. The rearrangement links TRBV5-6 to TRBJ1-1, with D tentatively TRBD1 (6 bases). CDR1 and CDR2 from the germline V gene are SGHDT and YYEEEE. The CDR3 consists of 12 residues. The V end lost 4 bases, the J end lost 4 bases, and 8 bases lay between the germline ends. The CDR3 DNA reads TGTGCCAGCAGCGAAGGGGGCACTGAAGCTTTCTTT. Protein: CASSEGGTEAFF.

This chain uses TRBV10-1 with TRBJ2-5; D is perhaps TRBD2 (6 bases). With 3 bases removed from V and 1 base from J, the gap between germline ends came to 9 bases. Per germline, CDR1 WNHNN and CDR2 SYGVQD (reference sequence). The CDR3 extends over 14 amino acids. CDR3 in DNA: TGCGCCAGCAGTGATGACGGGAGCCAAGAGACCCAGTACTTC. Translated: CASSDDGSQETQYF.

The CDR3 DNA follows: TGTGCCAGTAGTATAGGGGGAGGTGGCACCGGGGAGCTGTTTTTT. This gives the protein CASSIGGGGTGELFF. The chain is built from TRBV19 and TRBJ2-2, with D perhaps matching TRBD2 (6 bases). The CDR3 loop spans 15 amino acids. Per the germline V gene, CDR1 is LNHDA and CDR2 is SQIVND (reference sequence). Between the trimmed V and J ends, which lost 1 base and 4 bases, there was a span of 10 bases.

This chain uses TRBV7-9 with TRBJ1-4; TRBD1 matches 7 bases. Germline trimming cut 1 base from V and 4 bases from J; bases unmatched to any gene: 9. CDR3 length: 17 amino acids. Germline CDR1 and CDR2: SEHNR and FQNEAQ (reference sequence). Here the CDR3 DNA reads TGTGCCAGCAGCTTAGTAAGGTTGACAGGGAGTAATGAAAAACTGTTTTTT. It yields the protein CASSLVRLTGSNEKLFF.

The chain couples TRBV6-1 to TRBJ2-7, with a weak D call TRBD2 (5 bases). CDR1 and CDR2 (germline): MNHNS, SASEGT. V lost 8 bases and J lost 3, with 14 bases in between. This CDR3 has 13 amino acids. The CDR3 loop is CASHDRGIYEQYF. The CDR3 DNA reads TGTGCCAGCCATGACCGGGGAATCTACGAGCAGTACTTC.

V usage is TRBV5-4 and J usage is TRBJ1-1; D gene ambiguous. Trimming stripped 4 bases from V and 0 bases from J, with 10 bases between. Germline V gives CDR1 SGHNT, CDR2 YYREEE (reference sequence). The CDR3 is made up of 14 amino acids. CDR3 bases: TGTGCCAGCAGCGCGGTCGAGATGAACACTGAAGCTTTCTTT. It specifies CASSAVEMNTEAFF.